These 8 T cell receptor beta chains originate from one sample sequenced in a study of neurological immune-mediated disorders. TCRdb re-derived calls from the 5' RACE reads in MiXCR, one entry per CDR3 protein. The repertoire holds about 9,200 distinct CDR3 sequences, around a fifth seen once, with approximately 50% in the top ten. The sample taken for sequencing was CD8+ T cells from blood. Receptors were obtained from a woman aged 60 to 75 with HTLV-1-associated myelopathy (HAM/TSP).

This clonotype occurred many times. This sequence joins TRBV5-1 and TRBJ2-2; 9 bases agree with TRBD2. This CDR3 is 15 amino acids long. V shed 4 bases and J 3 bases; nucleotides not matched to a gene: 4. Germline V gives CDR1 SGHRS, CDR2 YFSETQ. CDR3 sequence: CASSDSGGYTGELFF. DNA for the CDR3: TGCGCCAGCAGCGACAGCGGGGGGTACACCGGGGAGCTGTTTTTT.

This clonotype was detected ten times or more. The genes are TRBV5-5 and TRBJ2-2; D is unresolved. This CDR3 has 12 residues. Germline CDR1 and CDR2: SGHKS and YYEKEE (reference sequence). The V end lost 2 bases, the J end lost 3 bases, and 2 bases lay between the germline ends. The CDR3 DNA reads TGTGCCAGCAGCTTCCACACCGGGGAGCTGTTTTTT. Translated: CASSFHTGELFF.

This clonotype showed up many times. The CDR3 nucleotides are TGTGCCAGCAGCCAAGGCAGGGACTATGGCTACACCTTC. Translating it yields CASSQGRDYGYTF. V is TRBV14 and J is TRBJ1-2, with TRBD1 as a possible D gene (5 bases). Trimming stripped 1 base from V and 3 bases from J, with 6 bases between. The CDR3 spans 13 residues. CDR1 and CDR2 from the germline V gene are SGHDN and FVKESK.

This clonotype was seen a single time. The rearrangement links TRBV5-1 to TRBJ1-3, with TRBD1 as a possible D gene (5 bases). There are 18 residues in the CDR3. Trimming removed 4 bases at V and 0 bases at J, with 20 bases between. The germline CDR1 and CDR2 sequences are SGHRS and YFSETQ. The CDR3 loop reads CASSILSIDRASGNTIYF. The DNA of the CDR3 is TGCGCCAGCAGCATCCTTTCAATCGACAGAGCCTCTGGAAACACCATATATTTT.

The CDR3 DNA reads TGCAGTGCCAAGAGACAGGGGACACGGAGAATCACTGAAGCTTTCTTT. Its protein is CSAKRQGTRRITEAFF. The chain uses TRBV20-1 and TRBJ1-1; 8 bases map to TRBD1. Germline assignment: CDR1 DFQATT and CDR2 SNEGSKA (reference sequence). J was trimmed by 4 bases and V by 6 bases; bases with no gene match: 16. CDR3 size: 16 residues.

This clonotype counts as medium-sized. This sequence joins TRBV4-2 and TRBJ1-2; maybe TRBD1 (5 bases). Trimming took off 4 bases at V and 5 bases at J, with 17 bases between the two ends. Germline V gene lookup returns CDR1 LGHNA and CDR2 YNFKEQ. This CDR3 is built from 15 residues. The chain's CDR3 is CASSLKPAGRYGYTF. DNA of the CDR3: TGTGCCAGCAGCCTAAAGCCGGCAGGGAGGTATGGCTACACCTTC.

The rearrangement links TRBV23-1 to TRBJ2-2; 10 positions agree with TRBD1. TRBV23-1 is noted as an ORF with a role that remains uncertain. V shed 0 bases, J shed 5 bases, and the junction held 9 bases outside the gene matches. The CDR3 extends over 18 amino acids. The CDR3 DNA is TGCGCCAGCAGTCAATCTGACAGGGGGCGCTTAGAAACCGGGGAGCTGTTTTTT. It specifies CASSQSDRGRLETGELFF.

This clonotype was found many times. The chain carries TRBV14 and TRBJ1-1; a weak D match, TRBD1 (6 bases). V lost 4 bases, J lost 5 bases, and 11 bases lay in between. Germline lookup yields CDR1 SGHDN and CDR2 FVKESK. The CDR3 has 13 residues. CDR3 bases: TGTGCCAGCAGCCCCAGGGGTCGGACTGAAGCTTTCTTT. Its translation: CASSPRGRTEAFF.